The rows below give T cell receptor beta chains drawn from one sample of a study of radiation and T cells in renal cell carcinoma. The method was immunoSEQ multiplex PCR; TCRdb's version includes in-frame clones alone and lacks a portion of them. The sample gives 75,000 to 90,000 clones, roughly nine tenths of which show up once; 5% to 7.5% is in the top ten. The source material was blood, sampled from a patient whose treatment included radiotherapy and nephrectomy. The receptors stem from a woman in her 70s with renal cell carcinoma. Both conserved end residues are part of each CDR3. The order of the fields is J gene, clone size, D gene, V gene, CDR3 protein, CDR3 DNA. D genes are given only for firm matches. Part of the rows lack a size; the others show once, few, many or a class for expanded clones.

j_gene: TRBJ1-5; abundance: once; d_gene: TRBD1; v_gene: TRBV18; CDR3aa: CASSLGQANNQPQHF; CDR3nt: TGTGCCAGCTCACTTGGACAGGCCAACAATCAGCCCCAGCATTTT
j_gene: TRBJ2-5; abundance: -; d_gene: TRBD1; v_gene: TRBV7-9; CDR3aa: CASSTSGTGTKETQYF; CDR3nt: TGTGCCAGCAGCACCTCCGGGACAGGGACAAAAGAGACCCAGTACTTC
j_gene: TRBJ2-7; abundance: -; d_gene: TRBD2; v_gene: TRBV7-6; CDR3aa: CASSLGSSGGTYEQYF; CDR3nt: TGTGCCAGCAGCTTAGGGTCTAGCGGGGGAACCTACGAGCAGTACTTC
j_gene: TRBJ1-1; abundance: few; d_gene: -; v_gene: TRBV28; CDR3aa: CASSLGTGTAHTEAFF; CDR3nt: TGTGCCAGCAGTTTAGGGACGGGGACGGCGCACACTGAAGCTTTCTTT
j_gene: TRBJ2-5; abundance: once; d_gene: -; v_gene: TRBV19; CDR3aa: CASSIYREVETQYF; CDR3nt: TGTGCCAGTAGTATCTACAGGGAAGTGGAGACCCAGTACTTC
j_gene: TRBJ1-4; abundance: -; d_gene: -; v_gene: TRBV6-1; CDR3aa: CASSNPGTSVEKLFF; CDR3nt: TGTGCCAGCAGTAACCCCGGGACCTCCGTTGAAAAACTGTTTTTT
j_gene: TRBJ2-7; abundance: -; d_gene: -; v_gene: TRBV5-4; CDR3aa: CASSLQGGGNYEQYF; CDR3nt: TGTGCCAGCAGCTTGCAGGGAGGTGGTAACTACGAGCAGTACTTC
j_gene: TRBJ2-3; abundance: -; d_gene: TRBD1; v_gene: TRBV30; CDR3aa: CAWSHHRGSTDTQYF; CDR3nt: TGTGCCTGGAGTCATCACAGGGGAAGCACAGATACGCAGTATTTT
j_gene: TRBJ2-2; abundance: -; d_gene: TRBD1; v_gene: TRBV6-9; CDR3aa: CASRGQQNTGELFF; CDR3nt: TGTGCCAGCAGGGGACAGCAGAACACCGGGGAGCTGTTTTTT
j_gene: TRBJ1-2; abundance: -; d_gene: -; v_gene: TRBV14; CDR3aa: CASSPPDSRYGYTF; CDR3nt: TGTGCCAGCAGCCCGCCGGACAGCCGCTATGGCTACACCTTC
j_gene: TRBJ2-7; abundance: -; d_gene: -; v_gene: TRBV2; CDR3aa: CASSEEEDLPQYF; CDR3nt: TGTGCCAGCAGTGAAGAGGAGGACCTTCCTCAGTACTTC
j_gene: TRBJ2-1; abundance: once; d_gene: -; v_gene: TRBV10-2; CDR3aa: CASSDIGVPYNEQFF; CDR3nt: TGCGCCAGCAGTGATATAGGAGTACCCTACAATGAGCAGTTCTTC
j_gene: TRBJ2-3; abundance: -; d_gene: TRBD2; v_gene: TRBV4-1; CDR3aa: CASSLQGLAGGLTDTQYF; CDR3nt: TGCGCCAGCAGCCTCCAGGGACTAGCGGGGGGCCTCACAGATACGCAGTATTTT
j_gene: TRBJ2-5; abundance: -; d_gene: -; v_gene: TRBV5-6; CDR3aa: CASSFPGGQWETQYF; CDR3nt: TGTGCCAGCAGCTTTCCCGGGGGGCAATGGGAGACCCAGTACTTC
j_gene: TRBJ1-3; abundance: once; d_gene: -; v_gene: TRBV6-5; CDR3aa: CASSYESGSGNTIYF; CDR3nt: TGTGCCAGCAGTTACGAGTCAGGGTCTGGAAACACCATATATTTT
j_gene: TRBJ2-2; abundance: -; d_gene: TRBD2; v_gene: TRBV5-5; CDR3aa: CASSLAAGAGVPGELFF; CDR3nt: TGTGCCAGCAGCTTGGCGGCAGGAGCGGGGGTGCCCGGGGAGCTGTTTTTT
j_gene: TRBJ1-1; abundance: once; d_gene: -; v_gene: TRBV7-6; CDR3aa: CASSLEGENTEAFF; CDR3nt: TGTGCCAGCAGCTTAGAGGGCGAGAACACTGAAGCTTTCTTT
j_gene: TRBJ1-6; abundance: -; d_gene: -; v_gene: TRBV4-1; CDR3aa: CASSPPAGNSPLHF; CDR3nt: TGCGCCAGCAGCCCTCCGGCAGGGAATTCACCCCTCCACTTT
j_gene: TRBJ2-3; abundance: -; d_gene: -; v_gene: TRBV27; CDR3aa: CASSPSGLGTDTQYF; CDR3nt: TGTGCCAGCAGTCCCAGCGGGCTCGGCACAGATACGCAGTATTTT
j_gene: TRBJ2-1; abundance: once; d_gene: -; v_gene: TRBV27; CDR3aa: CASSSRSWRNANNEQFF; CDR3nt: TGTGCCAGCAGTTCCAGGTCCTGGCGGAATGCAAACAATGAGCAGTTCTTC
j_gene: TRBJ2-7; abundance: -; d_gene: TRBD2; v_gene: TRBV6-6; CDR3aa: CASSSSSGGAYEQYF; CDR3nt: TGTGCCAGCAGTTCCTCTAGCGGGGGGGCCTACGAGCAGTACTTC
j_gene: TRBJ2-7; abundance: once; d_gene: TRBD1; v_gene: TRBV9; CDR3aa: CASSVAVTGGYNEQYF; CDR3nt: TGTGCCAGCAGCGTAGCAGTCACAGGGGGGTACAACGAGCAGTACTTC
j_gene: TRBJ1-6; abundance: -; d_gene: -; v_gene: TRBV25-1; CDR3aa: CASSEYIGSSPLHF; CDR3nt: TGTGCCAGCAGTGAATATATAGGGAGTTCACCCCTCCACTTT
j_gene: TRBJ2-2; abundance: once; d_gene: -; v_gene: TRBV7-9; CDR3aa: CASSLPGSSNTGELFF; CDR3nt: TGTGCCAGCAGCTTACCGGGGAGTTCGAACACCGGGGAGCTGTTTTTT
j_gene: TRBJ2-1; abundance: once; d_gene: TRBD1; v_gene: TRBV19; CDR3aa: CASSTTGGSYNEQFF; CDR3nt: TGTGCCAGTAGTACAACAGGGGGCTCCTACAATGAGCAGTTCTTC
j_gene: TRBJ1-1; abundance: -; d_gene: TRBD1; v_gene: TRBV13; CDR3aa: CASSLDRAVPEAFF; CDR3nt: TGTGCCAGCAGCTTGGACAGGGCTGTACCTGAAGCTTTCTTT
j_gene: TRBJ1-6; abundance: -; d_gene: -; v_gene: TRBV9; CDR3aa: CASSGGQHNSPLHF; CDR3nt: TGTGCCAGCAGCGGAGGGCAACATAATTCACCCCTCCACTTT
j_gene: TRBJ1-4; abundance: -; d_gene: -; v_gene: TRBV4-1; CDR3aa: CASSPQGIAEKLFF; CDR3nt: TGCGCCAGCAGCCCCCAAGGGATTGCGGAAAAACTGTTTTTT
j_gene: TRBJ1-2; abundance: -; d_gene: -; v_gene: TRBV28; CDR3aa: CATGGQGGYTF; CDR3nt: TGTGCCACGGGGGGACAAGGCGGCTACACCTTC
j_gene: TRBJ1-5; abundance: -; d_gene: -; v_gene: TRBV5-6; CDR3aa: CASSLTGYSNQPQHF; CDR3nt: TGTGCCAGCAGCTTGACCGGATATAGCAATCAGCCCCAGCATTTT
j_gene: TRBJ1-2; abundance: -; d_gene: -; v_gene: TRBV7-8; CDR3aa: CASSPVRGNYGYTF; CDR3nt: TGTGCCAGCAGCCCTGTCCGGGGGAACTATGGCTACACCTTC
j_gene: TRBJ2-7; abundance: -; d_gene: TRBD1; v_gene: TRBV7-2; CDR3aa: CASIYCRGSYEQYF; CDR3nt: TGTGCCAGCATCTACTGCAGGGGGTCCTACGAGCAGTACTTC
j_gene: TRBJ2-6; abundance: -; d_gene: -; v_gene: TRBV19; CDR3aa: CASSIGETISGANVLTF; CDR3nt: TGTGCCAGTAGTATAGGGGAAACAATCTCTGGGGCCAACGTCCTGACTTTC
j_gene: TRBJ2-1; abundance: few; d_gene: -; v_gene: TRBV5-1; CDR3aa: CASGRRRVGDNEQFF; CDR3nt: TGCGCCAGCGGAAGACGGCGAGTGGGGGACAATGAGCAGTTCTTC
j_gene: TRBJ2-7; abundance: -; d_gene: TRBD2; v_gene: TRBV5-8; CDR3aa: CASSLTSGTYEQYF; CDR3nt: TGTGCCAGCAGCTTGACTAGCGGAACCTACGAGCAGTACTTC
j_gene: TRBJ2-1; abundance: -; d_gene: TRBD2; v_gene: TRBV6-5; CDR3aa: CASTWTSGPYNEQFF; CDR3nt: TGTGCCAGCACCTGGACTAGCGGCCCCTACAATGAGCAGTTCTTC
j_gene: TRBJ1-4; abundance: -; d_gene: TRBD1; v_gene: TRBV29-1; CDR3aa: CSVGDRPAAGEKLFF; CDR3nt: TGCAGCGTAGGGGACAGACCGGCGGCCGGTGAAAAACTGTTTTTT
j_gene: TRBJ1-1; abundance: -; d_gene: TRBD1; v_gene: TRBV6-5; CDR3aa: CASSRQGGTEAFF; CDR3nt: TGTGCCAGCAGCCGACAGGGCGGGACTGAAGCTTTCTTT
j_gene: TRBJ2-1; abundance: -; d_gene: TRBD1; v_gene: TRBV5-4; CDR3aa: CASSLKGQGVRNEQFF; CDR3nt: TGTGCCAGCAGCTTGAAGGGTCAGGGGGTAAGGAATGAGCAGTTCTTC
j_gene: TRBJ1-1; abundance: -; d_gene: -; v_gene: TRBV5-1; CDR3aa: CASSLETGFTEAFF; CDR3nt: TGCGCCAGCAGCTTGGAGACAGGCTTCACTGAAGCTTTCTTT
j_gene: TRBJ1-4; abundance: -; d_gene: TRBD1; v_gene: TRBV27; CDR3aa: CASSSGTGVREKLFF; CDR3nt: TGTGCCAGCAGTTCCGGGACAGGGGTCAGAGAAAAACTGTTTTTT
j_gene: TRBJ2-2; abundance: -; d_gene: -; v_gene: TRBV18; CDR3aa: CASSRLTDRKTGELFF; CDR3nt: TGTGCCAGCTCACGGTTAACAGATCGAAAAACCGGGGAGCTGTTTTTT
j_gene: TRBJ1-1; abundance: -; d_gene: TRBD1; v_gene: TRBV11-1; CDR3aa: CASARGGRSTEAFF; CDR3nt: TGTGCCAGCGCGCGAGGGGGCAGGAGCACTGAAGCTTTCTTT
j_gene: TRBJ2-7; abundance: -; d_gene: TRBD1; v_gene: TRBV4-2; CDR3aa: CASSQEEGQGIEQYF; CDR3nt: TGTGCCAGCAGCCAAGAGGAGGGACAGGGTATAGAGCAGTACTTC
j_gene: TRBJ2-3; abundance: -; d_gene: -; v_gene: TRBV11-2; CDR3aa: CASSLAWGDADTQYF; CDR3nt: TGTGCCAGCAGCTTAGCATGGGGTGACGCAGATACGCAGTATTTT